This TCR beta chain was identified in a study of T cell responses to AZD1222 COVID-19 vaccine. V shed 7 bases and J 2 bases; nucleotides not matched to a gene: 16. Per germline, CDR1 MNHNY and CDR2 SVGAGI (reference sequence). CDR3 size: 18 residues. Some clones are missing from TCRdb's copy, which holds only in-frame ones; the method was immunoSEQ multiplex PCR. This sample has tens of thousands of clones, with over 75% found just once. This clonotype originated in an adult in good health. The chain joins TRBV6-6 to TRBJ1-5; TRBD1 matches at 8 bases. The source material was peripheral blood, sampled on day 0 of AZD1222 vaccination. For the CDR3, the DNA is TGTGCCAGCACTCGAAAGGTAGCAGGGGGCGTAGGCAATCAGCCCCAGCATTTT. Its translation is CASTRKVAGGVGNQPQHF.